This TCR beta chain was profiled in a study of T cells in women clearing cervical HPV infection. At the level of the study: Blood came at first lesion visit for cases, post-clearance for controls. Whole-study results and caveats: Effector/memory and HPV-specific T cells were not isolated, and association timing is unknown.

Germline trimming cut 5 bases from V and 7 bases from J; bases unmatched to any gene: 7. The germline V gene has CDR1 SNHLY and CDR2 FYNNEI. The CDR3 runs to 15 residues. Measured with immunoSEQ multiplex PCR; TCRdb has only the in-frame clones, and not every one. This sample's clone table lists tens of thousands of clones. Points on this clone: Antigen: not known. The read ends 3 residues shy of where the CDR3 ends; the end is completed using the germline J gene.

V gene TRBV2 combines with J gene TRBJ1-6; 8 bases match TRBD1. The sequence came from a woman between 18 and 69 years old with a cervical HPV16 infection that either progressed to CIN3+ or cleared (not recorded which). What was sequenced was blood buffy coat. The CDR3 here is CASSNDRGGNSPLHF. CDR3 bases read: TGTGCCAGCAGTAATGACAGGGGCGGGAATTCACCC.